This T cell receptor (beta chain) was recovered during a study of T cells in Graves' hyperthyroidism and ophthalmopathy. Exclusion of a patient resulted from uncontrolled infection, other autoimmune disease, pregnancy or lactation. This sample holds PBMCs from approximately 9 ml fresh peripheral blood. This clonotype has just a few counts. Antigen: not known. Regarding the study as a whole: Most expanded thyroid clonotypes above 0.001 recurred in blood.

The CDR3 is 15 residues long. Deletions cut 1 base from V and 0 bases from J, with 6 bases between. Germline V gene lookup returns CDR1 LNHNV and CDR2 YYDKDF (reference sequence). RNA transcripts served as the template for amplifying TCR beta CDR3 regions. TCR CDR3 regions were first amplified by RT-PCR with HTBI primers. TCRdb re-called the multiplex PCR reads with MiXCR, one entry per CDR3 protein. The sample yields some 570,000 distinct CDR3 sequences, approximately 15% seen once. The chain combines TRBV15 with TRBJ2-2, with D uncertain. Sequencing used blood. The clonotype comes from a woman aged 18-29 years with Graves' ophthalmopathy. CDR3 sequence: CATSRAPANTGELFF. The DNA of the CDR3 is TGTGCCACCAGCAGAGCCCCCGCGAACACCGGGGAGCTGTTTTTT.